Shown below are 21 T cell receptor beta chains from a single sample sequenced in a study of CD8 T cells in Susac syndrome. RNA, at roughly 0.45 to 1 ug, was reverse transcribed with random hexamers. In TCRdb, the immunoSEQ multiplex PCR reads were re-called with MiXCR into one record per CDR3 protein. The repertoire holds 330,000 or so distinct CDR3 sequences, with 75% to 85% as singletons. What was sequenced was CD8+ T cells from PBMCs. The receptors were gathered from a human donor with multiple sclerosis.

This CDR3 is CSASHRSGRDYF. In DNA, the CDR3 is TGCAGTGCTAGCCATCGAAGCGGGAGAGACTACTTC. The chain combines TRBV20-1 with TRBJ2-5; 8 bases line up with TRBD2. CDR3 length: 12 residues. Germline-derived CDR1 and CDR2 are DFQATT and SNEGSKA (reference sequence). J gave up 14 bases and V 3 bases, and 11 bases lay outside the gene matches.

J is TRBJ1-1 and V is TRBV6-5; 8 bases agree with TRBD1. With 6 bases clipped from V and 4 bases from J, the junction kept 4 bases outside the gene matches. The CDR3 has 13 amino acids. The V gene's germline CDR1 is MNHEY and CDR2 SVGAGI. The CDR3 DNA sequence: TGTGCCAGCAGCACCGACAGGGGCACTGAAGCTTTCTTT. It is translated as CASSTDRGTEAFF.

V and J are TRBV28 and TRBJ2-3, with D unresolved. From germline, CDR1 is MDHEN and CDR2 SYDVKM. The CDR3 runs to 16 residues. V dropped 7 bases and J dropped 11 bases, with 28 bases sitting between them. CDR3 in amino acids: CASTYAGSRVPPWQYF. In DNA form, the CDR3 reads TGTGCCAGCACCTACGCAGGTTCCAGAGTCCCTCCTTGGCAGTATTTT.

Comment on this clonotype: Compared with germline, one end of the junction differs, possibly owing to a read error. The chain has TRBV9 and TRBJ2-1; D is unresolved. The CDR3 has 15 residues. Germline V lookup: CDR1 SGDLS, CDR2 YYNGEE. CDR3 DNA sequence: TGTGCCAGCAGCGTAGAGGGTAGCTCCCACAATGAGCAGTTCTTC. Protein product: CASSVEGSSHNEQFF.

V is TRBV27 and J is TRBJ2-2; 10 bases are a match to TRBD1. Germline CDR1 reads MNHEY; CDR2 reads SMNVEV (reference sequence). The CDR3 covers 16 residues. V shed 1 base, J shed 4 bases, and the junction held 3 bases outside the gene matches. CDR3 nucleotides: TGTGCCAGCAGTTTATTCCGGGACAGGGGCACCGGGGAGCTGTTTTTT. It yields the protein CASSLFRDRGTGELFF.

The gene calls are TRBV7-2 and TRBJ2-1; 8 nucleotides line up with TRBD1. V shed 10 bases, J shed 3 bases, and the junction held 8 bases outside the gene matches. CDR1 and CDR2 from the germline V gene are SGHTA and FQGNSA. The CDR3 length is 14 residues. The CDR3 loop is CATRGQPSYNEQFF. For the CDR3, the DNA is TGTGCCACCAGGGGGCAGCCGAGCTACAATGAGCAGTTCTTC.

The genes are TRBV4-1 and TRBJ2-4; D not certain. Trimming took off 4 bases at V and 1 base at J, with 14 bases between the two ends. The CDR3 contains 16 residues. The V gene's germline CDR1 is MGHRA and CDR2 YSYEKL. CDR3 sequence: CASSPGGSLAKNIQYF. For the CDR3, the DNA is TGCGCCAGCAGCCCCGGTGGGTCCCTGGCCAAAAACATTCAGTACTTC.

This sequence joins TRBV28 and TRBJ2-7, with D possibly matching TRBD1 (5 bases). The CDR3 is 14 amino acids. V lost 6 bases, J lost 0 bases, and 12 bases lay in between. Germline loops: CDR1 MDHEN, CDR2 SYDVKM. CDR3 sequence reads: CASSRIGHSYEQYF. CDR3 nucleotides: TGTGCCAGCAGCAGGATAGGACACTCCTACGAGCAGTACTTC.

This sequence joins TRBV29-1 and TRBJ2-2; D uncertain. Germline loops: CDR1 SQVTM, CDR2 ANQGSEA. V shed 4 bases and J shed 1 base, with 7 bases lying between them. The CDR3 runs 13 residues. The CDR3 is CSVVVGNTGELFF. DNA for the CDR3: TGCAGCGTTGTGGTGGGGAACACCGGGGAGCTGTTTTTT.

This chain uses TRBV5-1 with TRBJ2-7, with D uncertain. The CDR3 extends over 14 amino acids. The V gene lost 5 bases and the J gene lost 2 bases, with 14 bases spanning the gap. Germline-derived CDR1 and CDR2 are SGHRS and YFSETQ. CDR3 DNA sequence: TGCGCCAGCAGTCGCCGCAGGTTGGCCTACGAGCAGTACTTC. Its protein is CASSRRRLAYEQYF.

This clonotype was counted once. The chain has TRBV9 and TRBJ2-7, with 8 bases lining up with TRBD1. After removal of 4 bases from V and 5 bases from J, the junction contained 5 bases not matched to a gene. The CDR3 totals 13 residues. In germline, CDR1 is SGDLS, CDR2 YYNGEE. CDR3 in DNA: TGTGCCAGCAGCCCGGACAGGGCCAACGAGCAGTACTTC. Encoded protein: CASSPDRANEQYF.

The chain has TRBV5-1 and TRBJ2-7; D gene uncertain. Germline loops: CDR1 SGHRS, CDR2 YFSETQ. The CDR3 totals 14 residues. V lost 2 bases and J lost 0, with 9 bases in between. The CDR3 DNA is TGCGCCAGCAGCTTTCTGGGGAACTCCTACGAGCAGTACTTC. Its protein is CASSFLGNSYEQYF.

The chain couples TRBV5-1 to TRBJ2-3; D is uncertain. CDR1 SGHRS and CDR2 YFSETQ come from the germline V gene. Trimming took off 0 bases at V and 4 bases at J, with 12 bases between the two ends. The CDR3 loop spans 15 amino acids. In DNA, the CDR3 is TGCGCCAGCAGCTTGGCGACGAGCTTGGCAGATACGCAGTATTTT. It specifies CASSLATSLADTQYF.

This clonotype turned up a few times. The chain recombines TRBV6-2 or TRBV6-3 with TRBJ2-1, with 12 bases that match TRBD2. The V gene's germline CDR1 is MNHEY and CDR2 SVGEGT. This CDR3 region has 15 residues. J gave up 4 bases and V 6 bases, and 4 bases lay outside the gene matches. The CDR3 loop is CASSRGLAGYNEQFF. The CDR3 DNA reads TGTGCCAGCAGCCGCGGACTAGCGGGATACAATGAGCAGTTCTTC.

The rearrangement uses TRBV20-1 and TRBJ2-7, with D unclear. Germline values: CDR1 DFQATT, CDR2 SNEGSKA (reference sequence). The V gene lost 0 bases and the J gene lost 3 bases, with 15 bases spanning the gap. The CDR3 runs 15 residues. CDR3 DNA: TGCAGTGCTAGAGACCCAGATCGGACCATCTACGAGCAGTACTTC. This translates into CSARDPDRTIYEQYF.

The rearrangement uses TRBV27 and TRBJ2-2; TRBD2 agrees at 14 bases. Germline V gives CDR1 MNHEY, CDR2 SMNVEV (reference sequence). The CDR3 totals 18 residues. After removal of 8 bases from V and 1 base from J, the junction contained 9 bases not matched to a gene. The CDR3 DNA sequence: TGTGCCAGCCGAGGGTTGACTAGCGGGAGGGGGAACACCGGGGAGCTGTTTTTT. It encodes CASRGLTSGRGNTGELFF.

The chain recombines TRBV28 with TRBJ1-2, with D tentatively TRBD1 (5 bases). The CDR3 is made up of 14 amino acids. The V gene's germline CDR1 is MDHEN and CDR2 SYDVKM. V was clipped by 2 bases and J by 7 bases, with 14 bases between them. The CDR3 DNA is TGTGCCAGCAGTTTAGTCCCAGGGCGGGGTGGCTACACCTTC. Translated, it gives CASSLVPGRGGYTF.

This chain links TRBV12-3 or TRBV12-4 with TRBJ2-5; 7 nucleotides line up with TRBD1. CDR3 length equals 16 residues. V trimming: 0 bases; J trimming: 2 bases; junction bases outside the gene matches: 6. CDR3 sequence (DNA): TGTGCCAGCAGTTTAGCCGTAGGGACAGAGCAAGAGACCCAGTACTTC. Protein sequence: CASSLAVGTEQETQYF.

The rearrangement links TRBV6-2 or TRBV6-3 to TRBJ2-7, with 7 bases that match TRBD1. With 0 bases clipped from V and 3 bases from J, the junction kept 29 bases outside the gene matches. CDR3 length: 23 amino acids. In germline, CDR1 is MNHEY, CDR2 SVGEGT. For the CDR3, the DNA is TGTGCCAGCAGTTACTCGATCAGGGGGTTCGGGAAGCGGAGACTCACGGCTTTCTACGAGCAGTACTTC. It yields the protein CASSYSIRGFGKRRLTAFYEQYF.

V gene TRBV4-3 combines with J gene TRBJ1-2, with 8 bases aligning to TRBD1. The CDR3 covers 15 residues. Trimming removed 0 bases from V and 6 bases from J; junction bases left unmatched: 6. Germline CDR1 is LGHNA and CDR2 is YSLEER. Written as DNA, the CDR3 is TGCGCCAGCAGCCAAGAGGGCAGGGGGCTAGATGGCTACACCTTC. Protein sequence: CASSQEGRGLDGYTF.

The chain combines TRBV4-3 with TRBJ2-1; TRBD2 might be the D (6 bases). The CDR3 consists of 17 residues. Germline CDR1 reads LGHNA; CDR2 reads YSLEER. V was pared by 1 base and J by 2 bases, with 15 bases between. CDR3 region: CASSQGWVADPYNEQFF. The CDR3 nucleotides are TGCGCCAGCAGCCAAGGGTGGGTAGCGGATCCCTACAATGAGCAGTTCTTC.